This T cell receptor beta chain derives from a study of T cell changes during pregnancy in multiple sclerosis. Using immunoSEQ multiplex PCR, the repertoire was profiled, and TCRdb retains in-frame clones only, with some absent. The sample has around 57,000 clones, 91% seen once. The germline V gene encodes CDR1 MGHRA and CDR2 YSYEKL. V was shortened by 0 bases and J by 2 bases, with 7 bases between the two germline ends. This CDR3 is built from 14 residues. This receptor was identified in a female donor in good health, enrolled as a control in a pregnancy study. The chain carries TRBV4-1 and TRBJ1-2; no firm D call. The material was peripheral blood, obtained after pregnancy. The CDR3 loop is CASSQDIRNYGYTF. The CDR3 region has the DNA TGCGCCAGCAGCCAAGATATCAGAAACTATGGCTACACCTTC.